The 20 T cell receptor beta chains below come from one sample, sequenced in a study of T-cell memory formation after mild COVID-19 (dated by TCRdb to the early 2020s). The library was built by means of 5' RACE. The sequencer was an Illumina NovaSeq 6000. The raw public reads went through TCRdb reprocessing: fastp at Q25, MiXCR clone calling, in-frame beta chains kept. Rows matching on CDR3 protein sequence are summarized as one entry with the most common DNA and genes. This sample is represented by about 340,000 distinct CDR3 sequences; 15% to 20% of them were singletons. The ten largest clones represent about 20% of the sample. Sequencing was done on a sample of PBMCs or a T cell subset sorted from them (not recorded which). These receptors were collected from a man aged 18 to 35 who had mild COVID-19 (a few samples of this study predate the infection). The sample titles of this study are shuffled in the database, so cell type and time point are left out; the donor was told from shared clones.

This clonotype occurred once. CDR3 residues: CATSDSLAGGRDTQYF. The DNA for the CDR3 is TGTGCCACCAGTGACTCTCTAGCGGGGGGCCGAGATACGCAGTATTTT. The V call is TRBV24-1, the J call TRBJ2-3; 11 bases agree with TRBD2. Germline CDR1 KGHDR, CDR2 SFDVKD. V gave up 4 bases and J gave up 5 bases; unmatched junction bases: 7. The CDR3 covers 16 residues.

This clonotype was observed a few times. This chain links TRBV7-8 with TRBJ2-5, with 8 bases fitting TRBD1. Germline CDR1 and CDR2: SGHVS and FQNEAQ. Unmatched junction bases numbered 5, after V lost 1 base and J lost 7 bases. This CDR3 has 14 residues. CDR3 protein: CASSLGQGSGTQYF. CDR3 nucleotide sequence: TGTGCCAGCAGCTTAGGACAGGGGTCAGGGACCCAGTACTTC.

This clonotype was counted a few times. The chain joins TRBV5-1 to TRBJ2-5; tentative D call: TRBD1 (6 bases). Germline V gives CDR1 SGHRS, CDR2 YFSETQ. CDR3 length: 16 residues. The ends were cut back, 1 base at V and 1 base at J, with 14 bases in the middle. For the CDR3, the DNA is TGCGCCAGCAGCTTGCGGGACATTAATCCCCAAGAGACCCAGTACTTC. This encodes CASSLRDINPQETQYF.

J is TRBJ2-1 and V is TRBV12-3 or TRBV12-4; D remains unclear. V lost 2 bases and J lost 5, with 7 bases in between. The length of the CDR3 is 13 residues. The CDR3 loop is CASSLLTNNEQFF. In nucleotides, the CDR3 is TGTGCCAGCAGTTTACTGACCAACAATGAGCAGTTCTTC.

This clonotype was counted between two and nine times. The gene calls are TRBV10-3 and TRBJ2-1, with 7 bases matching TRBD2. The CDR3 has 14 amino acids. Germline values: CDR1 ENHRY, CDR2 SYGVKD. V shed 4 bases and J 3 bases; nucleotides not matched to a gene: 3. The DNA for the CDR3 is TGTGCCATCAGTGTGACGGGGGGCTACAATGAGCAGTTCTTC. This gives the protein CAISVTGGYNEQFF.

The chain uses TRBV5-1 and TRBJ1-1, with D unresolved. V was cut by 2 bases and J by 0 bases, with 8 bases left in between. Germline CDR1 reads SGHRS; CDR2 reads YFSETQ. The CDR3 loop spans 14 amino acids. In nucleotides, the CDR3 is TGCGCCAGCAGCTTTAGGCTTATGAACACTGAAGCTTTCTTT. The encoded protein is CASSFRLMNTEAFF.

V is TRBV7-2 and J is TRBJ2-7; no firm D call. From germline, CDR1 is SGHTA and CDR2 FQGNSA. V was cut by 2 bases and J by 0 bases, with 8 bases left in between. This CDR3 spans 14 amino acids. DNA of the CDR3: TGTGCCAGCAGCTTAAGAGAGGACTCCTACGAGCAGTACGTC. Encoded protein: CASSLREDSYEQYV.

This chain joins TRBV29-1 and TRBJ2-1; 12 bases are shared with TRBD2. CDR1 SQVTM and CDR2 ANQGSEA come from the germline V gene. J gave up 8 bases and V 3 bases, and 5 bases lay outside the gene matches. The CDR3 has 14 residues. CDR3 loop: CSVDSSGGVYEQFF. The CDR3 coding sequence is TGCAGCGTTGATTCTAGCGGGGGGGTATATGAGCAGTTCTTC.

This clonotype has just a few counts. The chain uses TRBV2 and TRBJ2-5; D unresolved. V was pared by 6 bases and J by 5 bases, with 7 bases between. This CDR3 spans 11 amino acids. Germline CDR1 SNHLY, CDR2 FYNNEI. The CDR3 DNA follows: TGTGCCAGCAGAAGAACGGAGACCCAGTACTTC. Translating it yields CASRRTETQYF. The full variable domain, rest sourced from reference TRBV2 and TRBJ2-5, is EPEVTQTPSHQVTQMGQEVILRCVPISNHLYFYWYRQILGQKVEFLVSFYNNEISEKSEIFDDQFSVERPDGSNFTLKIRSTKLEDSAMYFCASRRTETQYFGPGTRLLVL.

The rearrangement uses TRBV3-1 and TRBJ1-2, with 7 positions matching TRBD1. The CDR3 runs to 14 residues. The germline V gene has CDR1 LGHDT and CDR2 YNNKEL (reference sequence). J gave up 4 bases and V 3 bases, and 5 bases lay outside the gene matches. The CDR3 sequence is CASSHDRERYGYTF. CDR3 bases: TGTGCCAGCAGCCACGACAGGGAACGCTATGGCTACACCTTC.

DNA for the CDR3: TGTGCCAGCAGCCCCGACAGAACAAACTACAATGAGCAGTTCTTC. Protein: CASSPDRTNYNEQFF. V is TRBV7-3 and J is TRBJ2-1; D might be TRBD1 (5 bases). This CDR3 has 15 residues. V was trimmed by 5 bases and J by 3 bases, leaving 14 bases between them. Germline CDR1 and CDR2: SGHTA and FQGTGA.

The chain has TRBV4-3 and TRBJ1-3; 8 nucleotides align to TRBD1. Trimming took 4 bases from V and 3 from J; bases not matched to a gene: 11. The CDR3 runs 17 residues. Germline CDR1 and CDR2: LGHNA and YSLEER. The CDR3 DNA is TGCGCCAGCAGCCTGGATATAAGCGGACAGGGTGGAAACACCATATATTTT. This sequence encodes CASSLDISGQGGNTIYF.

This clonotype has just a few counts. The J gene is TRBJ2-7, the V gene TRBV6-1; a possible D gene is TRBD2 (7 bases). The CDR3 spans 11 residues. Trimming cost V 11 bases and J 8 bases, with 16 bases left between them. From germline, CDR1 is MNHNS and CDR2 SASEGT. The CDR3 nucleotides are TGTGCCGCGGGGTCGGGGGGCAAGCAGTACGTC. This translates into CAAGSGGKQYV.

This clonotype was seen only a few times. The chain is built from TRBV7-3 and TRBJ2-7, with TRBD2 identical over 12 bases. V lost 4 bases and J lost 0; bases outside the gene matches: 13. The CDR3 contains 19 residues. Germline V CDR1 and CDR2: SGHTA, FQGTGA. CDR3 sequence (DNA): TGTGCCAGCAGCTCGACTAGCGGGGGAATACATTATCCCTCCTACGAGCAGTACGTC. Encoded protein: CASSSTSGGIHYPSYEQYV.

The chain has TRBV7-2 and TRBJ2-7; weak D call: TRBD2 (5 bases). This CDR3 comprises 14 residues. Trimming stripped 5 bases from V and 3 bases from J, with 14 bases between. The germline CDR1 and CDR2 sequences are SGHTA and FQGNSA. The CDR3 coding sequence is TGTGCCAGCAGCGAGTCCCCGGGGTACTACGAGCAGTACTTC. It specifies CASSESPGYYEQYF.

This clonotype came up many times. V and J are TRBV6-5 and TRBJ1-2; D is undetermined. This CDR3 has 14 amino acids. In germline, CDR1 is MNHEY, CDR2 SVGAGI. V was trimmed by 5 bases and J by 5 bases, leaving 15 bases between them. CDR3 in DNA: TGTGCCAGCAGTGAAGGGCCTCCACTATATGGCTACACCTTC. It encodes CASSEGPPLYGYTF.

The chain joins TRBV12-3 or TRBV12-4 to TRBJ2-1; 9 nucleotides agree with TRBD2. The V and J ends lost 6 bases and 7 bases, in that order; junction bases with no gene match: 7. The CDR3 extends over 14 amino acids. The CDR3 region is CASRRGGLGNEQFF. CDR3 in DNA: TGTGCCAGCAGGCGGGGGGGCCTGGGAAATGAGCAGTTCTTC.

The rearrangement uses TRBV15 and TRBJ2-7; 8 bases line up with TRBD1. Germline V gene lookup returns CDR1 LNHNV and CDR2 YYDKDF (reference sequence). The CDR3 spans 13 residues. V lost 5 bases to trimming and J lost 4 bases; unmatched junction nucleotides: 4. The CDR3 loop is CATSSGQDYEQYF. As DNA, the CDR3 is TGTGCCACCAGCTCGGGACAGGATTACGAGCAGTACTTC.

Ten or more counts support this clonotype. A read error may account for a junction end that differs from germline. V gene TRBV7-2 combines with J gene TRBJ2-5; TRBD1 matches at 8 bases. This CDR3 is 13 amino acids long. Germline V gene data show CDR1 as SGHTA and CDR2 as FQGNSA. The CDR3, as DNA: TGCGCCAGCAGCCCAGACAGGGGAGAGACCCAGTACTTC. This codes for CASSPDRGETQYF.

The chain employs TRBV12-3 or TRBV12-4 and TRBJ2-7; 10 bases agree with TRBD2. V lost 3 bases to trimming and J lost 4 bases; unmatched junction nucleotides: 6. The CDR3 extends over 15 amino acids. The CDR3 bases are TGTGCCAGCAGTTTCTCCCTAGCGGGGGATTACGAGCAGTACGTC. The encoded protein is CASSFSLAGDYEQYV.